Detailed here is one TCR beta chain. The V and J ends lost 2 bases and 3 bases respectively, with 12 bases between them. The CDR3 is made up of 15 amino acids. CDR1 is SGHRS and CDR2 is YFSETQ in the germline V gene. This entry belongs to a study of blood T cell repertoires in COVID-19. Study summary: Whether acute or convalescent, the COVID-19 samples came from the United States, Italy and Spain. T cells, B-cell-depleted T cells, or PBMCs provided the cDNA or gDNA that served as material.

Clones were sequenced by immunoSEQ multiplex PCR, and TCRdb holds only the in-frame ones, with some missing. The data hold around 270,000 clones, with 80% to 90% observed a single time. It was within 2 weeks before study entry that exposed participants met a COVID-19 case. The chain recombines TRBV5-1 with TRBJ2-1; D perhaps matches TRBD1 (5 bases). The sample was PBMCs or T cells enriched from blood (not recorded which). This sequence was found in a woman aged 35 to 49 who had been exposed to COVID-19. Here the CDR3 DNA reads TGCGCCAGCAGCTTAAACCCCAGGGACTACAATGAGCAGTTCTTC. This sequence encodes CASSLNPRDYNEQFF.